The rows below give T cell receptor beta chains drawn from one sample of a study of blood T cells in healthy people across ages. TCRdb fed the 5' RACE reads into MiXCR, producing one record per CDR3 protein. The repertoire holds around 850,000 distinct CDR3 sequences, with around 34% as singletons. Sequencing used blood. The receptor set was obtained from a man between 18 and 35 years old in good health. Both conserved end residues are part of each CDR3. D genes are given only for firm matches. Only some rows state a clone size, as once, few, many or a class for expanded clones.

v_call: TRBV20-1
j_call: TRBJ1-2
clone_size: once
d_call: -
cdr3_aa: CSARQPRKDYGYTF
cdr3_nt: TGCAGTGCTAGACAACCCCGGAAAGACTATGGCTACACCTTC

v_call: TRBV7-2
j_call: TRBJ1-1
clone_size: -
d_call: -
cdr3_aa: CASSRRDGDEAFF
cdr3_nt: TGTGCCAGCAGCCGCAGGGACGGTGATGAAGCTTTCTTT

v_call: TRBV5-1
j_call: TRBJ2-5
clone_size: -
d_call: TRBD1
cdr3_aa: CASSAGQGQEAQYF
cdr3_nt: TGCGCCAGCAGCGCGGGACAGGGTCAAGAGGCCCAGTACTTC

v_call: TRBV12-3/TRBV12-4
j_call: TRBJ2-7
clone_size: few
d_call: TRBD2
cdr3_aa: CASSSGASGSSYEQYF
cdr3_nt: TGTGCCAGCAGCTCAGGCGCTAGCGGAAGCTCCTACGAGCAGTACTTC

v_call: TRBV12-3/TRBV12-4
j_call: TRBJ1-6
clone_size: -
d_call: TRBD1
cdr3_aa: CASTTMGQGHSPLHF
cdr3_nt: TGTGCCAGCACCACCATGGGACAGGGTCATTCACCCCTCCACTTT

v_call: TRBV4-1
j_call: TRBJ2-5
clone_size: few
d_call: -
cdr3_aa: CARPSGGSISPETQYF
cdr3_nt: TGCGCCAGACCCAGTGGGGGAAGCATCTCTCCAGAGACCCAGTACTTC

v_call: TRBV27
j_call: TRBJ1-1
clone_size: -
d_call: TRBD1
cdr3_aa: CASRPPPTGLNTEAFF
cdr3_nt: TGTGCCAGCAGGCCACCCCCGACAGGGCTAAACACTGAAGCTTTCTTT

v_call: TRBV20-1
j_call: TRBJ2-7
clone_size: -
d_call: TRBD2
cdr3_aa: CSASGLAGVEQYF
cdr3_nt: TGCAGTGCTTCGGGACTAGCGGGGGTTGAGCAGTACTTC

v_call: TRBV20-1
j_call: TRBJ2-2
clone_size: -
d_call: TRBD2
cdr3_aa: CSARDGGAGELFF
cdr3_nt: TGCAGTGCTAGAGATGGGGGGGCCGGGGAGCTGTTTTTT

v_call: TRBV29-1
j_call: TRBJ1-1
clone_size: -
d_call: -
cdr3_aa: CSVRPGNTEAFF
cdr3_nt: TGCAGCGTGCGGCCGGGGAACACTGAAGCTTTCTTT

v_call: TRBV28
j_call: TRBJ2-3
clone_size: -
d_call: TRBD1
cdr3_aa: CASSLVGRGSTDTQYF
cdr3_nt: TGTGCCAGCAGTTTAGTCGGCAGGGGGAGCACAGATACGCAGTATTTT

v_call: TRBV12-3/TRBV12-4
j_call: TRBJ2-3
clone_size: many
d_call: TRBD2
cdr3_aa: CASTVGGGINTQYF
cdr3_nt: TGTGCCAGCACCGTCGGGGGGGGAATCAATACGCAGTATTTT

v_call: TRBV27
j_call: TRBJ2-7
clone_size: -
d_call: -
cdr3_aa: CASSVSRDNEQYF
cdr3_nt: TGTGCCAGCAGTGTATCTAGGGACAACGAGCAGTACTTC

v_call: TRBV6-5
j_call: TRBJ2-7
clone_size: -
d_call: -
cdr3_aa: CASSYSTQRDEQYF
cdr3_nt: TGTGCCAGCAGTTACTCCACGCAGAGGGATGAGCAGTACTTC

v_call: TRBV10-3
j_call: TRBJ1-1
clone_size: -
d_call: -
cdr3_aa: CAIRGGSSTEAFF
cdr3_nt: TGTGCCATCAGAGGGGGAAGTTCCACTGAAGCTTTCTTT

v_call: TRBV10-3
j_call: TRBJ1-4
clone_size: many
d_call: -
cdr3_aa: CAISEVAGNEKLFF
cdr3_nt: TGTGCCATCAGTGAAGTGGCAGGAAATGAAAAACTGTTTTTT

v_call: TRBV20-1
j_call: TRBJ2-1
clone_size: many
d_call: -
cdr3_aa: CSASRNPYNEQFF
cdr3_nt: TGCAGTGCTAGTAGGAACCCGTACAATGAGCAGTTCTTC

v_call: TRBV20-1
j_call: TRBJ2-7
clone_size: -
d_call: -
cdr3_aa: CSAKGHRYEQYF
cdr3_nt: TGCAGTGCCAAGGGACATCGCTACGAGCAGTACTTC

v_call: TRBV10-3
j_call: TRBJ1-2
clone_size: many
d_call: TRBD1
cdr3_aa: CAINIGTDYGYTF
cdr3_nt: TGTGCCATCAATATCGGGACAGACTATGGCTACACCTTC

v_call: TRBV6-5
j_call: TRBJ2-5
clone_size: -
d_call: -
cdr3_aa: CASSYSNPGSETQYF
cdr3_nt: TGTGCCAGCAGTTACTCGAATCCGGGATCGGAGACCCAGTACTTC

v_call: TRBV9
j_call: TRBJ1-4
clone_size: many
d_call: -
cdr3_aa: CASSVGVATNEKLFF
cdr3_nt: TGTGCCAGCAGCGTAGGGGTGGCAACTAATGAAAAACTGTTTTTT

v_call: TRBV4-1
j_call: TRBJ2-3
clone_size: few
d_call: TRBD2
cdr3_aa: CASSSTGGADTQYF
cdr3_nt: TGCGCCAGCAGCTCAACCGGGGGGGCAGATACGCAGTATTTT

v_call: TRBV2
j_call: TRBJ2-5
clone_size: -
d_call: -
cdr3_aa: CASKGTLLQETQYF
cdr3_nt: TGTGCCAGCAAAGGGACCCTATTACAGGAGACCCAGTACTTC

v_call: TRBV7-3
j_call: TRBJ2-1
clone_size: few
d_call: TRBD2
cdr3_aa: CASSPTSGGHNEQFF
cdr3_nt: TGTGCCAGCAGCCCTACTAGCGGGGGACACAATGAGCAGTTCTTC

v_call: TRBV12-5
j_call: TRBJ2-1
clone_size: -
d_call: TRBD2
cdr3_aa: CASETSGGPNEQFF
cdr3_nt: TGTGCTAGTGAGACTAGCGGGGGACCTAATGAGCAGTTCTTC

v_call: TRBV10-3
j_call: TRBJ1-2
clone_size: many
d_call: -
cdr3_aa: CAISEPNPGVANYGYTF
cdr3_nt: TGTGCCATCAGTGAGCCCAACCCAGGCGTAGCTAACTATGGCTACACCTTC

v_call: TRBV7-3
j_call: TRBJ2-5
clone_size: -
d_call: -
cdr3_aa: CASSLTPNNEQYF
cdr3_nt: TGTGCCAGCAGCTTAACCCCCAACAATGAGCAGTACTTC

v_call: TRBV27
j_call: TRBJ1-1
clone_size: many
d_call: -
cdr3_aa: CASSLSTNTEAFF
cdr3_nt: TGTGCCAGCAGTTTGTCAACGAACACTGAAGCTTTCTTT

v_call: TRBV6-1
j_call: TRBJ1-4
clone_size: few
d_call: -
cdr3_aa: CASRDAAFATNEKLFF
cdr3_nt: TGTGCCAGCAGGGATGCGGCCTTTGCAACTAATGAAAAACTGTTTTTT

v_call: TRBV28
j_call: TRBJ2-5
clone_size: -
d_call: -
cdr3_aa: CASSLADRETQYF
cdr3_nt: TGTGCCAGCAGTTTAGCAGATAGGGAGACCCAGTACTTC

v_call: TRBV28
j_call: TRBJ2-1
clone_size: -
d_call: -
cdr3_aa: CASSLTRGEVSYNEQFF
cdr3_nt: TGTGCCAGCAGTTTAACCAGGGGTGAGGTGTCCTACAATGAGCAGTTCTTC

v_call: TRBV5-6
j_call: TRBJ2-3
clone_size: -
d_call: -
cdr3_aa: CASSLVGAATDTQYF
cdr3_nt: TGTGCCAGCAGCTTGGTGGGGGCTGCCACAGATACGCAGTATTTT

v_call: TRBV28
j_call: TRBJ2-2
clone_size: -
d_call: -
cdr3_aa: CASSLPTNTGELFF
cdr3_nt: TGTGCCAGCAGTTTACCTACTAACACCGGGGAGCTGTTTTTT

v_call: TRBV11-1
j_call: TRBJ2-2
clone_size: -
d_call: -
cdr3_aa: CTSSLGQNGELFF
cdr3_nt: TGTACCAGCAGCTTGGGGCAGAACGGGGAGCTGTTTTTT

v_call: TRBV7-9
j_call: TRBJ2-7
clone_size: few
d_call: -
cdr3_aa: CASKGTPYEQYF
cdr3_nt: TGTGCCAGCAAGGGGACACCTTACGAGCAGTACTTC

v_call: TRBV5-1
j_call: TRBJ1-5
clone_size: -
d_call: -
cdr3_aa: CASSLTAGGNQPQHF
cdr3_nt: TGCGCCAGCAGCTTGACGGCGGGAGGCAATCAGCCCCAGCATTTT

v_call: TRBV4-3
j_call: TRBJ2-5
clone_size: many
d_call: -
cdr3_aa: CASSQEYFAFHSQETQYF
cdr3_nt: TGCGCCAGCAGCCAAGAATACTTTGCGTTTCATTCCCAAGAGACCCAGTACTTC

v_call: TRBV29-1
j_call: TRBJ1-3
clone_size: few
d_call: -
cdr3_aa: CSVDRPAGDTIYF
cdr3_nt: TGCAGCGTTGATAGGCCTGCGGGGGACACCATATATTTT

v_call: TRBV11-2
j_call: TRBJ2-3
clone_size: few
d_call: -
cdr3_aa: CASSLTGRYTDTQYF
cdr3_nt: TGTGCCAGCAGTTTAACGGGACGGTACACAGATACGCAGTATTTT

v_call: TRBV14
j_call: TRBJ1-1
clone_size: -
d_call: -
cdr3_aa: CASSQVPNTEAFF
cdr3_nt: TGTGCCAGCAGCCAAGTCCCCAACACTGAAGCTTTCTTT

v_call: TRBV20-1
j_call: TRBJ1-4
clone_size: few
d_call: -
cdr3_aa: CSAPRQGQGEKLFF
cdr3_nt: TGCAGTGCTCCGAGGCAGGGGCAGGGTGAAAAACTGTTTTTT

v_call: TRBV6-2/TRBV6-3
j_call: TRBJ2-3
clone_size: -
d_call: TRBD2
cdr3_aa: CASSPSGKNTDTQYF
cdr3_nt: TGTGCCAGCAGTCCCAGCGGGAAAAACACAGATACGCAGTATTTT

v_call: TRBV15
j_call: TRBJ2-1
clone_size: -
d_call: TRBD1
cdr3_aa: CATGTGALESYNEQFF
cdr3_nt: TGTGCCACCGGGACAGGGGCATTAGAGTCCTACAATGAGCAGTTCTTC

v_call: TRBV6-5
j_call: TRBJ2-2
clone_size: -
d_call: -
cdr3_aa: CASSYWLGANTGELFF
cdr3_nt: TGTGCCAGCAGTTACTGGTTGGGGGCTAACACCGGGGAGCTGTTTTTT

v_call: TRBV28
j_call: TRBJ1-5
clone_size: many
d_call: TRBD1
cdr3_aa: CASRRQGGQPQHF
cdr3_nt: TGTGCCAGCAGGAGACAGGGGGGTCAGCCCCAGCATTTT

v_call: TRBV4-1
j_call: TRBJ2-1
clone_size: -
d_call: -
cdr3_aa: CASSQVNSPNEQFF
cdr3_nt: TGCGCCAGCAGCCAAGTTAACAGTCCCAATGAGCAGTTCTTC

v_call: TRBV6-1
j_call: TRBJ2-5
clone_size: -
d_call: TRBD2
cdr3_aa: CASSEAPGTSFSEETQYF
cdr3_nt: TGTGCCAGCAGTGAAGCCCCAGGGACTAGCTTTTCCGAAGAGACCCAGTACTTC

v_call: TRBV20-1
j_call: TRBJ2-5
clone_size: few
d_call: -
cdr3_aa: CSARRQETQYF
cdr3_nt: TGCAGTGCTAGAAGACAAGAGACCCAGTACTTC